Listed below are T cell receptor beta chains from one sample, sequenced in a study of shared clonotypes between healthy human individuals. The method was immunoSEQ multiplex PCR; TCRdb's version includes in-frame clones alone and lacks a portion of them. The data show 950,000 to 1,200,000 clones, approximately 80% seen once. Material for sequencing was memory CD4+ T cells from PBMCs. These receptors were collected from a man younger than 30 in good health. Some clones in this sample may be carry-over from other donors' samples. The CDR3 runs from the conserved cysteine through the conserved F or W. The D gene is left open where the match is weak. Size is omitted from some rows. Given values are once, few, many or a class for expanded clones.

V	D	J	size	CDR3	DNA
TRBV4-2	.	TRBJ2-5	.	CASSQDPMQTQYF	TGTGCCAGCAGCCAAGACCCGATGCAGACCCAGTACTTC
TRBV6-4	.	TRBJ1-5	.	CASSDPTAGFDSNQPQHF	TGTGCCAGCAGTGACCCCACGGCAGGGTTTGATAGCAATCAGCCCCAGCATTTT
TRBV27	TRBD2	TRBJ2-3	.	CASSSNYGLAGDTDTQYF	TGTGCCAGCAGTTCCAACTATGGACTAGCGGGAGATACAGATACGCAGTATTTT
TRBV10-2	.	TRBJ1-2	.	CASSTGLNYGYTF	TGCGCCAGCAGCACAGGGTTAAACTATGGCTACACCTTC
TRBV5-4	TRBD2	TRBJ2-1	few	CASSLGGSGNYNEQFF	TGTGCCAGCAGCTTGGGTGGTAGCGGGAATTACAATGAGCAGTTCTTC
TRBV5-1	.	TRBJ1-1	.	CASSLGIGNTEAFF	TGCGCCAGCAGCTTGGGGATAGGGAACACTGAAGCTTTCTTT
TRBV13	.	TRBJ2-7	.	CASSLWTALSYEQYF	TGTGCCAGCAGCCTCTGGACAGCCCTCTCCTACGAGCAGTACTTC
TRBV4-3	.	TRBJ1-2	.	CASSQDWAIGGGYTF	TGCGCCAGCAGCCAAGATTGGGCAATCGGGGGAGGCTACACCTTC
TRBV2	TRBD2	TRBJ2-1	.	CASSDLPGLAGVNVFGYNEQFF	TGTGCCAGCAGTGACCTACCGGGACTAGCGGGAGTTAATGTCTTCGGGTACAATGAGCAGTTCTTC
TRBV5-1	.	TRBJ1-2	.	CASSLGAARVSGYTF	TGCGCCAGCAGCTTGGGGGCCGCCCGAGTGTCTGGCTACACCTTC
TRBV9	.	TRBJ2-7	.	CASTETGAGYEQYF	TGTGCCAGCACAGAGACCGGGGCGGGATACGAGCAGTACTTC
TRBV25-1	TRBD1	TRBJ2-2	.	CASSGTGGTGELFF	TGTGCCAGCAGTGGGACAGGGGGCACCGGGGAGCTGTTTTTT
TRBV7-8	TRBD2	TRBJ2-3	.	CASSLVAGLAQGDTQYF	TGTGCCAGCAGCTTAGTTGCTGGACTAGCTCAGGGGGATACGCAGTATTTT
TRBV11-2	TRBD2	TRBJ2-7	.	CASSLTSGRGNEQYF	TGTGCCAGCAGCCTGACTAGCGGGAGGGGCAACGAGCAGTACTTC
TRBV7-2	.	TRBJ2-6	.	CASSPPRSGANVLTF	TGTGCCAGCAGCCCCCCCCGGAGTGGGGCCAACGTCCTGACTTTC
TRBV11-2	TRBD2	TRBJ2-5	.	CASSTTSVRETQYF	TGTGCCAGCAGCACCACTAGCGTCAGAGAGACCCAGTACTTC
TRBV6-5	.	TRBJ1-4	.	CASSYGKQGGRKLFF	TGTGCCAGCAGTTACGGGAAACAGGGAGGGCGAAAACTGTTTTTT
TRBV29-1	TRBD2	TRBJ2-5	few	CSVASGQETQYF	TGCAGCGTTGCTAGCGGCCAAGAGACCCAGTACTTC
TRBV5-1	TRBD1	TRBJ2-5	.	CASSPRDRQETQYF	TGCGCCAGCAGCCCCCGGGACAGACAAGAGACCCAGTACTTC
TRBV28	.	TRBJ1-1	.	CASSLGTEAFF	TGTGCCAGCAGTTTAGGGACTGAAGCTTTCTTT
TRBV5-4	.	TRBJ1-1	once	CASSPAGRASNTEAFF	TGTGCCAGCAGCCCTGCCGGCAGGGCCAGCAACACTGAAGCTTTCTTT
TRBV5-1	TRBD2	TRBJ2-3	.	CASSPSLAGVSTDTQYF	TGCGCCAGCAGCCCCTCCCTGGCGGGAGTGAGCACAGATACGCAGTATTTT
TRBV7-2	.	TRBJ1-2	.	CASSFQSRGLNGYTF	TGTGCCAGCAGCTTCCAGTCACGGGGTCTAAATGGCTACACCTTC
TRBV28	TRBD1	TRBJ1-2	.	CASSYTTGQGKGYTF	TGTGCCAGCAGCTATACCACTGGACAGGGTAAAGGCTACACCTTC